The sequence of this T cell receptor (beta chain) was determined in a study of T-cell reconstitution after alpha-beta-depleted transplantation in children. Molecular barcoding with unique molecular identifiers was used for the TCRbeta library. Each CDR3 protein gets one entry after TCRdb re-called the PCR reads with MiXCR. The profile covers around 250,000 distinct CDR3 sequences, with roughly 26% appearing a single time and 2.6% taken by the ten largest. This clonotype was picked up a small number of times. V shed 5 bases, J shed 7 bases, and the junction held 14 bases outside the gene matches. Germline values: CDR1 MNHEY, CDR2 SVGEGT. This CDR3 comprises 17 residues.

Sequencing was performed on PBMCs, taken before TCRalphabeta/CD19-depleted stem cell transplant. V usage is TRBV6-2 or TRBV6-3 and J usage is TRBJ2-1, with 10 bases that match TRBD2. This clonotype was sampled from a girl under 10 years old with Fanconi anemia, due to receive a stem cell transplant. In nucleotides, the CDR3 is TGTGCCAGCAGTACTGAGTACCCCAGCGGGGGGGCGAATGAGCAGTTCTTC. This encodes CASSTEYPSGGANEQFF.